These T cell receptor beta chains were read from a single sample in a study of blood T cell repertoires in COVID-19. Method: immunoSEQ multiplex PCR; TCRdb's copy keeps in-frame clones and lacks some. Among 300,000 to 400,000 clones, almost 85% were seen once, and the ten largest hold just over 7%. The sample comprised peripheral blood. Receptors originate from a human donor in a cohort sampled during active COVID-19. Both conserved end residues are part of each CDR3. The D gene is left open where the match is weak. The size of a clone is reported for some rows only, either as once, few or many, or as a class for expanded clones.

V	J	D	size	DNA	CDR3
TRBV10-3	TRBJ2-5	.	.	TGTGCCATCAGTGAGTCAAGCGGGCGGGAGACCCAGTACTTC	CAISESSGRETQYF
TRBV6-1	TRBJ2-7	.	once	TGTGCCAGCAGTGATAAGTCCAGGGGAAAGCAGTACTTC	CASSDKSRGKQYF
TRBV5-4	TRBJ2-4	TRBD1	few	TGTGCCAGCAGCTTTGCAGGGACAGGAAAAAACATTCAGTACTTC	CASSFAGTGKNIQYF
TRBV19	TRBJ2-1	.	.	TGTGCCAGTAGTATCTCTGGGGGCGATGAGCAGTTCTTC	CASSISGGDEQFF
TRBV4-2	TRBJ1-1	.	.	TGTGCCAGCAGCCAGGGACTTACGGGGAACACTGAAGCTTTCTTT	CASSQGLTGNTEAFF
TRBV6-5	TRBJ1-1	TRBD1	.	TGTGCCAGCAGTTCGACAGGGGGGTTTACTGAAGCTTTCTTT	CASSSTGGFTEAFF
TRBV7-8	TRBJ2-5	.	.	TGTGCCAGCAGCTTAATAAATCTGGAGACCCAGTACTTC	CASSLINLETQYF
TRBV23-1	TRBJ1-3	TRBD1	.	TGCGCCAGCAGTGGGCAGGACAGGCCATACTCTGGAAACACCATATATTTT	CASSGQDRPYSGNTIYF
TRBV4-1	TRBJ2-5	.	.	TGCGCCAGCAGCCAGGAGAGAGAGACCCAGTACTTC	CASSQERETQYF
TRBV9	TRBJ2-1	TRBD2	.	TGTGCCAGCAGCGTTAGGAGCGGGGGGGCCGCTGAGCAGTTCTTC	CASSVRSGGAAEQFF